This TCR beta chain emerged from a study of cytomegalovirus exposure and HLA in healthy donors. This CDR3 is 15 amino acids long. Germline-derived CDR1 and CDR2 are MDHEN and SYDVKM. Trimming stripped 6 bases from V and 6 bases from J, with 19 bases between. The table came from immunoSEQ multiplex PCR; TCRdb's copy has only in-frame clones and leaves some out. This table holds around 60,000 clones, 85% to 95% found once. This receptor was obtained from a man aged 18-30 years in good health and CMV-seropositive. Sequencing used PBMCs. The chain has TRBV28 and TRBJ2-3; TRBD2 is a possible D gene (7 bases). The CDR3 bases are TGTGCCAGCAGGGTTTATAAGGGGGGGCTCGATACGCAGTATTTT. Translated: CASRVYKGGLDTQYF.